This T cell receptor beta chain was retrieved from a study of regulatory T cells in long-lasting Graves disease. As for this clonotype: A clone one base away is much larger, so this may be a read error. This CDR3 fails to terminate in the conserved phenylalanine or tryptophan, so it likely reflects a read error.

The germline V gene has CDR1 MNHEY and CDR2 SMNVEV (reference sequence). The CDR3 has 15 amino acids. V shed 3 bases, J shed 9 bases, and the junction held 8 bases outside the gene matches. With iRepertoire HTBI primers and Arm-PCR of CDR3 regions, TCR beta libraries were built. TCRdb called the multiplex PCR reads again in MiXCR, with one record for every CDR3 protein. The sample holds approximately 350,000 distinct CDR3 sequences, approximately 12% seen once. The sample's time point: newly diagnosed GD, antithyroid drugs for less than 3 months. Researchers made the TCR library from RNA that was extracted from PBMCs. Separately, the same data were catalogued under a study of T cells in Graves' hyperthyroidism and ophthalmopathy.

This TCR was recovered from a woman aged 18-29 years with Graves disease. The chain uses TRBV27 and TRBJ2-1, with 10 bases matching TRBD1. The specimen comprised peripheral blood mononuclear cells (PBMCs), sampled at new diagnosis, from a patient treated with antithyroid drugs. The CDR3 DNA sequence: TGTGCCAGCAGTTTGTTAGGACAGGGGGGAGCTGAGCAGTTCTTA. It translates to CASSLLGQGGAEQFL.